What follows are 18 T cell receptor beta chains derived from one specimen sequenced in a study of blood T cell repertoires in COVID-19. Using immunoSEQ multiplex PCR, the repertoire was profiled, and TCRdb retains in-frame clones only, with some absent. The data show roughly 380,000 clones, around 87% seen once. The sample comprised PBMCs or T cells enriched from blood (not recorded which). These receptors all come from a man under 40 who had recovered from COVID-19.

The chain has TRBV4-1 and TRBJ2-7; TRBD2 matches 9 bases. The CDR3 runs to 15 residues. V shed 4 bases and J 2 bases; nucleotides not matched to a gene: 6. CDR1 and CDR2 (germline): MGHRA, YSYEKL. This CDR3 is CASSPSSGGPYEQYF. The CDR3, as DNA: TGCGCCAGCAGCCCTAGTAGCGGGGGACCCTACGAGCAGTACTTC.

On this clone: Other DNA sequences of this sample code for an identical CDR3. The CDR3 loop reads CASSPTENTEAFF. The DNA of the CDR3 is TGTGCCAGCTCCCCTACAGAGAACACTGAAGCTTTCTTT. J is TRBJ1-1 and V is TRBV18; no reliable D call. Germline V gene data show CDR1 as KGHSH and CDR2 as LQKENI. Trimming removed 6 bases from V and 1 base from J, with 9 bases in between. This CDR3 is built from 13 residues.

The V call is TRBV4-1, the J call TRBJ2-6, with 7 bases identical to TRBD1. CDR3 length: 19 residues. Germline values: CDR1 MGHRA, CDR2 YSYEKL. Trimming removed 2 bases from V and 2 bases from J; junction bases left unmatched: 12. Here the CDR3 DNA reads TGCGCCAGCAGCCAACCGGGACAGAAACTTTTAACTGGGGCCAACGTCCTGACTTTC. This sequence encodes CASSQPGQKLLTGANVLTF.

The V and J genes are TRBV5-1 and TRBJ1-1; D gene ambiguous. This CDR3 has 14 residues. V lost 3 bases to trimming and J lost 3 bases, with 12 bases between them. CDR1 is SGHRS, CDR2 YFSETQ, per germline. The chain's CDR3 is CASSSSRVDTEAFF. CDR3 nucleotide sequence: TGCGCCAGCAGCTCCTCGAGGGTTGACACTGAAGCTTTCTTT.

This clone was recorded only once. This sequence joins TRBV6-5 and TRBJ1-6; D is undetermined. Germline CDR1 MNHEY, CDR2 SVGAGI. CDR3 length: 16 residues. Trimming took off 0 bases at V and 5 bases at J, with 11 bases between the two ends. The CDR3 region is CASSYSLGGNNSPLHF. In DNA, the CDR3 is TGTGCCAGCAGTTACTCCTTGGGAGGGAATAATTCACCCCTCCACTTT.

The J gene is TRBJ1-1, the V gene TRBV12-3 or TRBV12-4; D not certain. This CDR3 has 12 amino acids. The V and J ends lost 2 bases and 5 bases respectively, with 6 bases between them. The CDR3 protein is CASSLRETEAFF. The CDR3 DNA sequence: TGTGCCAGCAGTTTAAGGGAGACTGAAGCTTTCTTT.

V usage is TRBV11-2 and J usage is TRBJ2-4, with 8 bases matching TRBD1. Germline trimming cut 5 bases from V and 0 bases from J; bases unmatched to any gene: 6. The germline gives CDR1 SGHAT, CDR2 FQNNGV. The CDR3 spans 16 residues. The CDR3 spells CASSLGQGLAKNIQYF. DNA of the CDR3: TGTGCCAGCAGCCTCGGACAGGGACTAGCCAAAAACATTCAGTACTTC.

The chain combines TRBV11-2 with TRBJ2-3, with a tentative D call TRBD2 (6 bases). V was pared by 3 bases and J by 3 bases, with 10 bases between. CDR1 is SGHAT, CDR2 FQNNGV, per germline. The CDR3 runs to 14 residues. Written as DNA, the CDR3 is TGTGCCAGCAGCTTGTCAGGGAGGACAGATACGCAGTATTTT. It codes for CASSLSGRTDTQYF.

This clone was observed a handful of times. This chain links TRBV6-5 with TRBJ2-7, with a possible D match to TRBD1 (6 bases). This CDR3 has 12 residues. The V end was cut by 5 bases, the J end by 6 bases, with 11 bases between. The germline CDR1 and CDR2 sequences are MNHEY and SVGAGI. CDR3 nucleotides: TGTGCCAGCAGTCAGTCCAGGGGCGAGCAGTACTTC. Translation gives CASSQSRGEQYF.

This rearrangement joins TRBV6-5 to TRBJ1-2; D is possibly TRBD1 (6 bases). Germline CDR1 is MNHEY and CDR2 is SVGAGI. The V end was cut by 6 bases, the J end by 0 bases, with 14 bases between. The CDR3 contains 15 residues. CDR3 amino acids: CASRKPGVPNYGYTF. DNA for the CDR3: TGTGCCAGCAGAAAACCAGGGGTACCTAACTATGGCTACACCTTC.

A single count supports this clone. One end of the junction varies from germline; a read error may be responsible. The J gene is TRBJ2-1, the V gene TRBV10-3; weak D call: TRBD2 (6 bases). There are 12 residues in the CDR3. CDR1 is ENHRY, CDR2 SYGVKD, per germline. DNA for the CDR3: TGTGCCACCAGTCCGGGGGAGAATGAGCAGTTCTTC. It yields the protein CATSPGENEQFF.

Details on this clone: Other DNA sequences in the same sample also yield this CDR3. The chain has TRBV30 and TRBJ1-4; TRBD1 agrees at 7 bases. This CDR3 has 13 amino acids. J gave up 8 bases and V 3 bases, and 6 bases lay outside the gene matches. Germline assignment: CDR1 GTSNPN and CDR2 SVGIG (reference sequence). CDR3 sequence: CAWRGQGGEKLFF. Here the CDR3 DNA reads TGTGCCTGGAGAGGGCAGGGGGGAGAAAAACTGTTTTTT.

The chain couples TRBV7-2 to TRBJ1-5; TRBD1 agrees at 10 bases. Germline CDR1 and CDR2: SGHTA and FQGNSA. Germline trimming cut 5 bases from V and 2 bases from J; bases unmatched to any gene: 0. CDR3 length: 14 residues. The CDR3 DNA sequence: TGTGCCAGCAGCGGACAGGGGGGCAATCAGCCCCAGCATTTT. Translation gives CASSGQGGNQPQHF.

The CDR3 DNA reads TGCGCCAGCAGCCCCACCCGCAGGGTTAGACCGCGGATTAATCAGCCCCAGCATTTT. Encoded protein: CASSPTRRVRPRINQPQHF. This chain uses TRBV10-1 with TRBJ1-5; possibly TRBD1 for D (5 bases). Germline assignment: CDR1 WNHNN and CDR2 SYGVQD (reference sequence). The CDR3 spans 19 residues. The ends were cut back, 6 bases at V and 4 bases at J, with 28 bases in the middle.

The chain joins TRBV5-6 to TRBJ2-7; D possibly corresponds to TRBD2 (6 bases). Germline loops: CDR1 SGHDT, CDR2 YYEEEE. The V end was cut by 2 bases, the J end by 7 bases, with 16 bases between. The length of the CDR3 is 14 residues. The CDR3 is CASSFVTGAREQYF. The CDR3 DNA follows: TGTGCCAGCAGCTTTGTGACGGGAGCGAGAGAGCAGTACTTC.

The sample holds a few counts of this clone. V is TRBV9 and J is TRBJ1-4; no clear D gene. Per germline, CDR1 SGDLS and CDR2 YYNGEE. Trimming removed 1 base from V and 0 bases from J, with 10 bases in between. The CDR3 has 16 residues. DNA for the CDR3: TGTGCCAGCAGCGTAACGAGTTACGCAACTAATGAAAAACTGTTTTTT. It encodes CASSVTSYATNEKLFF.

This clone was found once. The V gene is TRBV5-1, the J gene TRBJ1-1; D possibly corresponds to TRBD1 (5 bases). Germline CDR1 reads SGHRS; CDR2 reads YFSETQ. This CDR3 has 15 residues. Trimming cost V 6 bases and J 2 bases, with 17 bases left between them. The CDR3 DNA reads TGCGCCAGCACCGGGGGATATGTGGAAAACACTGAAGCTTTCTTT. Amino acid sequence: CASTGGYVENTEAFF.

This clone was picked up a small number of times. The CDR3 nucleotides read TGTGCCAGCAGCGGACGACAGGGGACTGGAAACACCATATATTTT. Translating gives CASSGRQGTGNTIYF. This sequence joins TRBV9 and TRBJ1-3, with 8 bases fitting TRBD1. V lost 3 bases and J lost 2; bases outside the gene matches: 4. Looked up from germline, CDR1 is SGDLS and CDR2 is YYNGEE. The CDR3 contains 15 residues.